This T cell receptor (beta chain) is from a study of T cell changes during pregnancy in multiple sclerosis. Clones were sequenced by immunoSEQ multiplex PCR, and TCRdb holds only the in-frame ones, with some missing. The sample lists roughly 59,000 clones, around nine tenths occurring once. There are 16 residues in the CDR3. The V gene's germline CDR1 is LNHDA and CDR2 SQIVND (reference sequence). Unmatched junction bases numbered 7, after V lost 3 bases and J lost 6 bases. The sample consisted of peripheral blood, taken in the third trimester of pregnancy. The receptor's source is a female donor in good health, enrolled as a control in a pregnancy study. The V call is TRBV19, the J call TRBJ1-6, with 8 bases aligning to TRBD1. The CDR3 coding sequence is TGTGCCAGTAGTATCCCCGGACAGGGCCGTAATTCACCCCTCCACTTT. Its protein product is CASSIPGQGRNSPLHF.